This is a list of T cell receptor beta chains from one sample in a study of T cells in Graves' hyperthyroidism and ophthalmopathy. TCRdb redid the calling of the multiplex PCR reads with MiXCR, one entry per CDR3 protein. The sample yields about 840,000 distinct CDR3 sequences, about two fifths seen once. The source material was blood. The source is a man aged 18 to 30 with Graves' hyperthyroidism. CDR3s leave out the opening cysteine and the closing phenylalanine or tryptophan.

>TRBV7-9|15
ASSLVLRAQYQETQY
>TRBV7-2|13
ASRGQGAWNTEAF
>TRBV19|13
ASTERPVPGDGYT
>TRBV7-9|14
ASSHTPGQGLFSYT
>TRBV11-3|12
ASSLEPRREEQY
>TRBV5-1|13
ASSYYQGRPGEQY
>TRBV15|13
ATSRGDFSNQPQH
>TRBV29-1|13
SVVLSHRGRYEQY
>TRBV20-1|11
SARAYAPYEQY
>TRBV24-1|13
ATSAGTGNTGELF
>TRBV7-8|14
ASSPPALGSVYEQY
>TRBV2|13
ASREQETHNSPLH
>TRBV7-6|14
ASSLDLLGVNVEAF
>TRBV24-1|17
ATRPKFAARGIDNQPQH
>TRBV2|12
ASSATGPAHEQY
>TRBV7-2|12
ASSLWRTGEKLF
>TRBV9|13
ASSVGTGGGSPLH
>TRBV7-3|14
ASSLKFQGPNTEAF
>TRBV29-1|10
SFEGRGETQY
>TRBV2|11
ASSELGTEKLF
>TRBV10-2|12
ASMVRGANSPLH
>TRBV4-1|14
ASSQDMVISGNTIY
>TRBV10-2|13
ASSWWGQFNTEAF
>TRBV7-2|9
ASSQSRTQY
>TRBV20-1|11
SAVGRRTGELF
>TRBV29-1|8
SVEGTGQY
>TRBV20-1|14
SARDWTGREPYEQY
>TRBV9|13
ASSAYGTGGNGYT
>TRBV29-1|11
SAYDRLNYGYT
>TRBV12-3/TRBV12-4|9
ASKLAEKLF
>TRBV20-1|11
SAPGQGLNEQY
>TRBV20-1|10
SARVRAGELF
>TRBV4-2|12
ASSPGLARETQY
>TRBV2|12
ASSPAPGANVLT
>TRBV12-3/TRBV12-4|12
ASSLGRANSPLH
>TRBV20-1|12
SAPSGWNTAEAF
>TRBV9|14
ASSVVGGPDTGELF
>TRBV15|13
ATSSLGHMNTEAF
>TRBV2|8
ASSAFRAF
>TRBV10-1|13
ASSGGARDNSPLH
>TRBV7-9|11
ASSLASGDTIY
>TRBV13|13
ASSLGAGAFYGYT
>TRBV5-6|12
ASSVRLAIGELF
>TRBV29-1|9
STDGNTEAF
>TRBV2|10
ASSEAGHEQY
>TRBV14|13
ASSQTTGGGKTQY
>TRBV12-3/TRBV12-4|12
ASTLTGDTGELF
>TRBV7-3|13
ASSLSRDSQETQY
>TRBV7-9|13
ASSSPRVSIYEQY